This TCR beta chain derives from a study of OX40 agonist ivuxolimab in advanced cancers. The wider study: Patients were 82.7% male with ages roughly 20 to 80, mean approximately 58. Prior checkpoint blockade (anti-PD-1, anti-PD-L1 or anti-CTLA-4) was permitted; about 40% had it.

The protocol was immunoSEQ multiplex PCR, while the TCRdb copy is restricted to in-frame clones and leaves out a portion. The sample shows about 84,000 clones, more than 75% of them seen only once. The germline CDR1 and CDR2 sequences are SGHTA and FQGTGA. This CDR3 spans 16 amino acids. Trimming pared 8 bases from V and 3 bases from J, leaving 19 bases between. General study findings and limits: Expansion of clones was among the lowest in partial responders at 0.1-3.0 mg/kg. Expanded clones were, on average, more numerous in CD8+ T cells than in CD4+.

In its sample, this clone was seen once. Its antigen is currently unknown. The gene calls are TRBV7-3 and TRBJ2-2; a weak D match, TRBD2 (5 bases). Here the sequenced sample was CD4+ or CD8+ T cells sorted from blood, taken in a trial of the OX40 agonist ivuxolimab. This clonotype was obtained from an adult with an advanced solid tumor such as melanoma, head and neck, liver or kidney cancer. The CDR3 region is CASASGPAGYTGELFF. The CDR3 bases are TGTGCCAGCGCCTCCGGGCCCGCGGGTTACACCGGGGAGCTGTTTTTT.